The clone carrying this T cell receptor (beta chain) came up a few times. Its cognate antigen is unknown. The CDR3 is 15 amino acids. The germline gives CDR1 SGHKS, CDR2 YYEKEE (reference sequence). V gave up 1 base and J gave up 3 bases; unmatched junction bases: 7. This sample stems from a study of T cell responses to AZD1222 COVID-19 vaccine. Sequenced by immunoSEQ multiplex PCR; TCRdb stores in-frame clones only, minus some. Of 100,000 to 150,000 clones in the sample, around 86% were seen once. Study-level findings and limits: Repertoires were obtained solely post-peak T cell response. Only a handful of AZD1222 recipients, several in all, had baseline seropositivity. Two doses of AZD1222 preceded a rise in Spike-specific TCR breadth and depth.

The genes are TRBV5-5 and TRBJ2-7, with 7 bases matching TRBD1. The sequence was obtained from an adult in good health. This material consisted of peripheral blood, taken on day 0 of AZD1222 vaccination. The CDR3 nucleotides are TGTGCCAGCAGCTTGCTAGACCAGGGGGTCTACGAGCAGTACTTC. Its protein product is CASSLLDQGVYEQYF.